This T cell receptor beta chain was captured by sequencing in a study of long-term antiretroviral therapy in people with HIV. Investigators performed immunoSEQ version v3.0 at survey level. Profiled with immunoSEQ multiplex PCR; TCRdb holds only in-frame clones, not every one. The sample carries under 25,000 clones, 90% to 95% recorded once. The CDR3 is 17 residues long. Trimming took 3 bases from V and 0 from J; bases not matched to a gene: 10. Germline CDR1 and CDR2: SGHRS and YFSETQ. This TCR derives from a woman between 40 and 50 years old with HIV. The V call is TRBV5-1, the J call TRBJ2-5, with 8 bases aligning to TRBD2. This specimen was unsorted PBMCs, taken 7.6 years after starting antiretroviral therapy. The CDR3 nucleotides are TGCGCCAGCAGCTCCGGGGTAGCGGGAATGTACCAAGAGACCCAGTACTTC. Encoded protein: CASSSGVAGMYQETQYF. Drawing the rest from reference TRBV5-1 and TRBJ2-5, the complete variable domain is KAGVTQTPRYLIKTRGQQVTLSCSPISGHRSVSWYQQTPGQGLQFLFEYFSETQRNKGNFPGRFSGRQFSNSRSEMNVSTLELGDSALYLCASSSGVAGMYQETQYFGPGTRLLVL.